This T cell receptor beta chain is from a study of CD8 T cells in ankylosing spondylitis. One entry per CDR3 protein, called by TCRdb with MiXCR from the 5' RACE reads. The sample carries around 150,000 distinct CDR3 sequences, roughly 12% recorded once. Trimming cost V 5 bases and J 5 bases; bases outside gene matches: 14. CDR1 and CDR2 (germline): SGHVS, FNYEAQ. The CDR3 consists of 17 residues. Material: blood, either unsorted or a sorted T cell fraction (not recorded which). The gene calls are TRBV7-6 and TRBJ2-2; 7 positions agree with TRBD1. This receptor was identified in a male donor with ankylosing spondylitis or in good health (not recorded which). The CDR3 DNA follows: TGTGCCAGCAGCCCAAGCTCCGGGACAGCCTCTACCGGGGAGCTGTTTTTT. It encodes CASSPSSGTASTGELFF.